These T cell receptor beta chains were read from a single sample in a study of post-analysis software for immune sequencing data. From the PCR reads, TCRdb called clonotypes with MiXCR, one entry per CDR3 protein. The repertoire includes 600,000 to 750,000 distinct CDR3 sequences, approximately 59% of them detected once, and over 9% sits in the top ten. The sequenced material came from blood. These receptors were obtained from a girl aged 2 to 10 with multiple sclerosis. Both conserved end residues are part of each CDR3. The order of the fields is D gene, V gene, J gene, clone size, CDR3 protein, CDR3 DNA. The D gene is left open where the match is weak. Clone sizes are given selectively: once, few, many, or a class where the clone is expanded.

d_call: NA; v_call: TRBV7-9; j_call: TRBJ1-2; clone_size: NA; cdr3_aa: CASSLAGGRGYTF; cdr3_nt: TGTGCCAGCAGCTTAGCGGGCGGGAGAGGCTACACCTTC
d_call: NA; v_call: TRBV2; j_call: TRBJ1-2; clone_size: NA; cdr3_aa: CASSEAGLRNYGYTF; cdr3_nt: TGTGCCAGCAGTGAAGCAGGGCTAAGAAACTATGGCTACACCTTC
d_call: TRBD2; v_call: TRBV5-1; j_call: TRBJ2-1; clone_size: once; cdr3_aa: CASSLRAGGFPYNEQFF; cdr3_nt: TGCGCCAGCAGCTTGAGAGCGGGGGGATTTCCCTACAATGAGCAGTTCTTC
d_call: NA; v_call: TRBV5-1; j_call: TRBJ2-7; clone_size: NA; cdr3_aa: CASALDGRASYEQYF; cdr3_nt: TGCGCCAGCGCCCTTGATGGACGGGCCTCCTACGAGCAGTACTTC
d_call: NA; v_call: TRBV29-1; j_call: TRBJ2-1; clone_size: NA; cdr3_aa: CSAVSHEQFF; cdr3_nt: TGCAGCGCTGTGAGCCATGAGCAGTTCTTC
d_call: NA; v_call: TRBV9; j_call: TRBJ1-4; clone_size: NA; cdr3_aa: CASSSGRDGGREKLFF; cdr3_nt: TGTGCCAGCAGCTCAGGACGTGACGGGGGACGCGAAAAACTGTTTTTT
d_call: TRBD2; v_call: TRBV7-6; j_call: TRBJ2-7; clone_size: few; cdr3_aa: CASSLESGSGSYEQYF; cdr3_nt: TGTGCCAGCAGCCTCGAAAGCGGGAGTGGGAGCTACGAGCAGTACTTC
d_call: TRBD1; v_call: TRBV27; j_call: TRBJ2-7; clone_size: NA; cdr3_aa: CASSLYRGYYEQYF; cdr3_nt: TGTGCCAGCAGTTTATACAGGGGGTACTACGAGCAGTACTTC
d_call: TRBD1; v_call: TRBV7-9; j_call: TRBJ1-2; clone_size: few; cdr3_aa: CASSLGLDRGLYGYTF; cdr3_nt: TGTGCCAGCAGCTTAGGCCTGGACAGGGGGCTCTATGGCTACACCTTC
d_call: NA; v_call: TRBV12-3/TRBV12-4; j_call: TRBJ1-5; clone_size: once; cdr3_aa: CASSFGYELSNQPQHF; cdr3_nt: TGTGCCAGCAGTTTTGGCTACGAACTAAGCAATCAGCCCCAGCATTTT
d_call: TRBD2; v_call: TRBV4-2; j_call: TRBJ2-1; clone_size: NA; cdr3_aa: CASSQELPGTRDNEQFF; cdr3_nt: TGTGCCAGCAGCCAAGAACTCCCCGGGACTAGGGACAATGAGCAGTTCTTC
d_call: NA; v_call: TRBV7-9; j_call: TRBJ2-3; clone_size: NA; cdr3_aa: CASSQTGTPPDTQYF; cdr3_nt: TGTGCCAGCAGCCAGACCGGGACTCCTCCAGATACGCAGTATTTT
d_call: TRBD2; v_call: TRBV6-1; j_call: TRBJ2-1; clone_size: once; cdr3_aa: CASRPSGLAGLNEQFF; cdr3_nt: TGTGCCAGCAGGCCCTCGGGACTAGCGGGATTGAATGAGCAGTTCTTC
d_call: NA; v_call: TRBV6-5; j_call: TRBJ1-1; clone_size: few; cdr3_aa: CASSYSGQVNTEAFF; cdr3_nt: TGTGCCAGCAGTTACTCGGGACAAGTCAACACTGAAGCTTTCTTT
d_call: NA; v_call: TRBV7-2; j_call: TRBJ2-7; clone_size: NA; cdr3_aa: CASSSRRPGNYEQYF; cdr3_nt: TGTGCCAGCAGCTCAAGAAGGCCCGGGAACTACGAGCAGTACTTC
d_call: NA; v_call: TRBV29-1; j_call: TRBJ2-1; clone_size: few; cdr3_aa: CSVGEEGRTYNEQFF; cdr3_nt: TGCAGCGTAGGGGAGGAGGGACGGACGTACAATGAGCAGTTCTTC
d_call: NA; v_call: TRBV5-1; j_call: TRBJ2-5; clone_size: NA; cdr3_aa: CASSTGANGETQYF; cdr3_nt: TGCGCCAGCAGCACTGGGGCCAACGGAGAGACCCAGTACTTC
d_call: TRBD1; v_call: TRBV7-7; j_call: TRBJ2-1; clone_size: NA; cdr3_aa: CASSTGQSSYDEQFF; cdr3_nt: TGTGCTAGCAGCACGGGACAGAGCTCCTACGATGAGCAGTTCTTC
d_call: NA; v_call: TRBV7-2; j_call: TRBJ2-3; clone_size: NA; cdr3_aa: CASRPIGDTQYF; cdr3_nt: TGTGCCAGCAGGCCTATCGGAGATACGCAGTATTTT
d_call: NA; v_call: TRBV29-1; j_call: TRBJ2-6; clone_size: NA; cdr3_aa: CSVGGAGANVLTF; cdr3_nt: TGCAGCGTTGGGGGGGCTGGGGCCAACGTCCTGACTTTC
d_call: TRBD2; v_call: TRBV6-4; j_call: TRBJ2-1; clone_size: NA; cdr3_aa: CASSGETSGFPSYNEQFF; cdr3_nt: TGTGCCAGCAGTGGAGAGACTAGCGGCTTCCCTTCCTACAATGAGCAGTTCTTC
d_call: TRBD1; v_call: TRBV12-3/TRBV12-4; j_call: TRBJ1-6; clone_size: few; cdr3_aa: CASSLYMDRGVYNSPLHF; cdr3_nt: TGTGCCAGCAGTCTCTATATGGACAGGGGGGTTTATAATTCACCCCTCCACTTT
d_call: NA; v_call: TRBV20-1; j_call: TRBJ2-7; clone_size: NA; cdr3_aa: CSARGEGSITYEQYF; cdr3_nt: TGCAGTGCTAGAGGTGAAGGGAGTATCACCTACGAGCAGTACTTC
d_call: NA; v_call: TRBV3-1; j_call: TRBJ2-1; clone_size: NA; cdr3_aa: CASSQDPRNYNEQFF; cdr3_nt: TGTGCCAGCAGCCAAGATCCCAGGAACTACAATGAGCAGTTCTTC
d_call: NA; v_call: TRBV7-2; j_call: TRBJ2-1; clone_size: NA; cdr3_aa: CASSIGPNNEQFF; cdr3_nt: TGTGCCAGCAGCATCGGCCCTAACAATGAGCAGTTCTTC
d_call: NA; v_call: TRBV27; j_call: TRBJ1-1; clone_size: few; cdr3_aa: CASSPVTHTEAFF; cdr3_nt: TGTGCCAGCAGCCCCGTCACCCACACTGAAGCTTTCTTT
d_call: NA; v_call: TRBV29-1; j_call: TRBJ2-1; clone_size: NA; cdr3_aa: CSVVIGLVGETQFF; cdr3_nt: TGCAGCGTTGTAATTGGGCTAGTCGGGGAGACCCAGTTCTTC
d_call: NA; v_call: TRBV4-1; j_call: TRBJ2-3; clone_size: few; cdr3_aa: CASSQARSTDTQYF; cdr3_nt: TGCGCCAGCAGCCAGGCCCGTAGCACAGATACGCAGTATTTT
d_call: TRBD2; v_call: TRBV10-3; j_call: TRBJ2-1; clone_size: NA; cdr3_aa: CAIQPQRESINEQFF; cdr3_nt: TGTGCCATCCAACCCCAGCGGGAGTCCATCAATGAGCAGTTCTTC
d_call: NA; v_call: TRBV3-1; j_call: TRBJ2-5; clone_size: NA; cdr3_aa: CASSQDRRSTKYF; cdr3_nt: TGTGCCAGCAGCCAAGATAGGAGGTCTACCAAGTACTTC